The present T cell receptor (beta chain) was sequenced within a study of cytomegalovirus exposure and HLA in healthy donors. The length of the CDR3 is 14 residues. In germline, CDR1 is SGHRS, CDR2 YFSETQ. V shed 4 bases and J shed 7 bases, with 14 bases lying between them. Primers: 60 Vbeta forward and 13 Jbeta reverse. TCRdb keeps only in-frame clones here, not all; method: immunoSEQ multiplex PCR. The sample carries about 130,000 clones, around 70% recorded once. The chain is built from TRBV5-1 and TRBJ2-2, with a possible D match to TRBD2 (5 bases). The origin of this receptor is a male donor in good health and CMV-seronegative. Sequencing used PBMCs. The CDR3 sequence: CASSTIGRGGELFF. CDR3 sequence (DNA): TGCGCCAGCAGCACAATCGGCCGGGGCGGGGAGCTGTTTTTT.